The clone carrying this T cell receptor beta chain was seen repeatedly, ten times or more. This sample was taken from a study of T cells in Graves' hyperthyroidism and ophthalmopathy. Amplification yielded TCR beta CDR3 regions, with RNA transcripts as the source. In the first-round RT-PCR of the TCR CDR3, the HTBI primer set was used. TCRdb processed the multiplex PCR reads anew with MiXCR; each CDR3 protein has one entry. The sample has about 110,000 distinct CDR3 sequences, 15% to 20% seen once. Germline V gene data show CDR1 as MDHEN and CDR2 as SYDVKM. The CDR3 is made up of 13 amino acids. Trimming took 8 bases from V and 4 from J, leaving 14 bases between them.

This chain uses TRBV28 with TRBJ2-5; D remains ambiguous. This TCR was sampled from a woman in her 50s with Graves' hyperthyroidism. Sample: blood. The CDR3 nucleotides are TGTGCCAGCGACTCGTTTAGTCTAGAGACCCAGTACTTC. As protein: CASDSFSLETQYF.